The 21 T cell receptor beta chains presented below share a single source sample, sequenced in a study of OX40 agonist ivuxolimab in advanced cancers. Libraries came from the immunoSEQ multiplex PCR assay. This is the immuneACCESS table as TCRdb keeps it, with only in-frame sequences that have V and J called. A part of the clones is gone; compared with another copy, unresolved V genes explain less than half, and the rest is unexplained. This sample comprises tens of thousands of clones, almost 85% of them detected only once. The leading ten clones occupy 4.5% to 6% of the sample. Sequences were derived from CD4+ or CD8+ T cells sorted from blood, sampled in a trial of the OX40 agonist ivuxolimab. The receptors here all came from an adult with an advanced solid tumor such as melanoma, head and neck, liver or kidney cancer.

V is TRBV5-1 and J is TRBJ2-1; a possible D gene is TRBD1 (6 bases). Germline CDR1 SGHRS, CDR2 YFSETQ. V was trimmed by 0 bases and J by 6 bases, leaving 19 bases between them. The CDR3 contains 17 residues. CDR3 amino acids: CASSLGGQSGRSNEQFF. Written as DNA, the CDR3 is TGCGCCAGCAGCTTGGGGGGACAATCAGGGCGTAGCAATGAGCAGTTCTTC.

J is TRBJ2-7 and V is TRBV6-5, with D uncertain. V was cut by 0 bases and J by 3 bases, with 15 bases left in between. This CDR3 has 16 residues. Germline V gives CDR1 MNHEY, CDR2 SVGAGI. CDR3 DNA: TGTGCCAGCAGTTACTCGTCGGCCAGGTGGAACTACGAGCAGTACTTC. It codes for CASSYSSARWNYEQYF.

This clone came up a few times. The CDR3 protein is CASSDGGRGMQETQYF. The CDR3 coding sequence is TGTGCCAGCAGTGACGGGGGGAGGGGAATGCAAGAGACCCAGTACTTC. This sequence joins TRBV6-1 and TRBJ2-5; TRBD2 agrees at 7 bases. Trimming took 3 bases from V and 2 from J; bases not matched to a gene: 9. Germline V gene data show CDR1 as MNHNS and CDR2 as SASEGT. CDR3 length equals 16 residues.

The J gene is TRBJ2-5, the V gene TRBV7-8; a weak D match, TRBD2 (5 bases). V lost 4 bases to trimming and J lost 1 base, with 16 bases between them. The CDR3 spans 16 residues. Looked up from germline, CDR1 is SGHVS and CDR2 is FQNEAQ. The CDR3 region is CASSSFRGGLQETQYF. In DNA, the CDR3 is TGTGCCAGCAGCTCCTTTAGAGGAGGACTCCAAGAGACCCAGTACTTC. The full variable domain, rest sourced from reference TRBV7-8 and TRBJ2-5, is GAGVSQSPRYKVAKRGQDVALRCDPISGHVSLFWYQQALGQGPEFLTYFQNEAQLDKSGLPSDRFFAERPEGSVSTLKIQRTQQEDSAVYLCASSSFRGGLQETQYFGPGTRLLVL.

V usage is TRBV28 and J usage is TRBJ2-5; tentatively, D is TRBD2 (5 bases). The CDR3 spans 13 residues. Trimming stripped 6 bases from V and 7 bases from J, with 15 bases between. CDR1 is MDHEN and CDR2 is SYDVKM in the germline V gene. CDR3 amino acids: CASSWTEVGTQYF. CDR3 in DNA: TGTGCCAGCAGCTGGACGGAGGTCGGGACCCAGTACTTC.

CDR3 residues: CASSLEDRSADTQYF. The CDR3, as DNA: TGTGCCAGCAGCTTGGAGGACAGGAGTGCAGATACGCAGTATTTT. The chain links TRBV5-4 to TRBJ2-3; the match to TRBD1 covers 7 bases. Germline CDR1 is SGHNT and CDR2 is YYREEE (reference sequence). V shed 0 bases and J 4 bases; nucleotides not matched to a gene: 5. The CDR3 covers 15 residues.

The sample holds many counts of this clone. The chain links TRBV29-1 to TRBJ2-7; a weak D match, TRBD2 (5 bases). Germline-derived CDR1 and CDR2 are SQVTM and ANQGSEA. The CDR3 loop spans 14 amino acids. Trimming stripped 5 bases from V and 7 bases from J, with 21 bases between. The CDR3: CSVKGGRPPWEQYF. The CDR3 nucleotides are TGCAGCGTTAAAGGCGGGCGGCCCCCTTGGGAGCAGTACTTC.

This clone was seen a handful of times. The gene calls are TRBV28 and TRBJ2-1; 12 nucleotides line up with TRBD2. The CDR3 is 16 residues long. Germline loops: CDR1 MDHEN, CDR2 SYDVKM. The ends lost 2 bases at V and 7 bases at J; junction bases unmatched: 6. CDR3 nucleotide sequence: TGTGCCAGCAGTTTAGAGTTTGGACTAGCGGGAAATGAGCAGTTCTTC. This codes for CASSLEFGLAGNEQFF.

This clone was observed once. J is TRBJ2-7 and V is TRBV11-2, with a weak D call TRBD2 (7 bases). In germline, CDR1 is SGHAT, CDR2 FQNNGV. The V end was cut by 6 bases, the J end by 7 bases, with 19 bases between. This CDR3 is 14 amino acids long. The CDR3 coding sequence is TGTGCCAGCAGGTCTGTTGGGGGGGCGGGAGAGCAGTACGTC. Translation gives CASRSVGGAGEQYV.

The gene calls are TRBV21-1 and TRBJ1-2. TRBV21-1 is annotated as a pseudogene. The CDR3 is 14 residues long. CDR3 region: CASSKVGRESGYTF. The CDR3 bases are TGTGCCAGCAGCAAAGTTGGCAGGGAGTCGGGCTACACCTTC.

As DNA, the CDR3 is TGTGCCACTGAGACAGACGGAAACACCATATATTTT. This codes for CATETDGNTIYF. The chain couples TRBV19 to TRBJ1-3, with D perhaps TRBD1 (5 bases). V was trimmed by 10 bases and J by 4 bases, leaving 11 bases between them. The CDR3 has 12 residues. Germline loops: CDR1 LNHDA, CDR2 SQIVND (reference sequence). The full variable domain, rest sourced from reference TRBV19 and TRBJ1-3, is DGGITQSPKYLFRKEGQNVTLSCEQNLNHDAMYWYRQDPGQGLRLIYYSQIVNDFQKGDIAEGYSVSREKKESFPLTVTSAQKNPTAFYLCATETDGNTIYFGEGSWLTVV.

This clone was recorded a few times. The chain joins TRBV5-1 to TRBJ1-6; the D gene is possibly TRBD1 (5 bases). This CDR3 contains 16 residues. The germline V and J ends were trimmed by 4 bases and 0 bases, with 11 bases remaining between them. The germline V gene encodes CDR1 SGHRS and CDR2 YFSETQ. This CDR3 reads CASSPRQTSYNSPLHF. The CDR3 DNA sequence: TGCGCCAGCAGCCCCCGACAGACCTCCTATAATTCACCCCTCCACTTT.

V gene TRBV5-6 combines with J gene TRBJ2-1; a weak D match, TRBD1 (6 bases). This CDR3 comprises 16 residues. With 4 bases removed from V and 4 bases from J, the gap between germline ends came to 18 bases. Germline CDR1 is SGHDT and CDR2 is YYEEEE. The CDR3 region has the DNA TGTGCCAGCAGCCAAACAGGGCGGTTAGGGTACAATGAGCAGTTCTTC. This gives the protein CASSQTGRLGYNEQFF. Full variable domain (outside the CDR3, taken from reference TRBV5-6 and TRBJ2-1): DAGVTQSPTHLIKTRGQQVTLRCSPKSGHDTVSWYQQALGQGPQFIFQYYEEEERQRGNFPDRFSGHQFPNYSSELNVNALLLGDSALYLCASSQTGRLGYNEQFFGPGTRLTVL.

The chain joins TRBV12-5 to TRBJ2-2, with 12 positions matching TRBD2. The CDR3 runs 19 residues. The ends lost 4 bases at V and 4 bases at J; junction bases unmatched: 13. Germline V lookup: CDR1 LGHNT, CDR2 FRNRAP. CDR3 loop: CASGSGRGLAGDRTGELFF. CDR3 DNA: TGTGCTAGTGGTTCGGGACGGGGACTAGCGGGTGATCGCACCGGGGAGCTGTTTTTT.

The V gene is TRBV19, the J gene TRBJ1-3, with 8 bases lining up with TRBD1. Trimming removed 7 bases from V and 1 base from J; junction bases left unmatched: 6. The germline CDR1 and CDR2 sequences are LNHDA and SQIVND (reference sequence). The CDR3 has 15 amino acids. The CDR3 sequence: CASKPDRVSGNTIYF. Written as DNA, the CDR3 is TGTGCCAGTAAGCCGGACAGGGTGTCTGGAAACACCATATATTTT. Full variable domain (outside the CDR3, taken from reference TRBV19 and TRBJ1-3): DGGITQSPKYLFRKEGQNVTLSCEQNLNHDAMYWYRQDPGQGLRLIYYSQIVNDFQKGDIAEGYSVSREKKESFPLTVTSAQKNPTAFYLCASKPDRVSGNTIYFGEGSWLTVV.

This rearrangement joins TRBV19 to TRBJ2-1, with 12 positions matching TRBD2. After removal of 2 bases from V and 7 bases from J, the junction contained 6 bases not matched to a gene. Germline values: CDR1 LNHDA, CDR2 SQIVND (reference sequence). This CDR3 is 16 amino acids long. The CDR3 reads CASSIQLAGGRNEQFF. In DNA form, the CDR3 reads TGTGCCAGTAGTATACAACTAGCGGGAGGACGAAATGAGCAGTTCTTC.

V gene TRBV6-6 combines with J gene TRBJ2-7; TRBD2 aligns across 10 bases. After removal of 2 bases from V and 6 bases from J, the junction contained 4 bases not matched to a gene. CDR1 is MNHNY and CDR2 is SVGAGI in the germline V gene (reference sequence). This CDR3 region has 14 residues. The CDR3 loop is CASSYSGRATEQYF. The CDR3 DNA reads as TGTGCCAGCAGTTACAGCGGGAGGGCGACCGAGCAGTACTTC.

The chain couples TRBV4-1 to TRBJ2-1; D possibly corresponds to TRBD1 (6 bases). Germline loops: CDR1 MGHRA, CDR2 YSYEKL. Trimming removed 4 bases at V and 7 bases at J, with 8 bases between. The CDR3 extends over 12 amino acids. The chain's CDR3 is CASSLRGNEQFF. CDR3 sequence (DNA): TGCGCCAGCAGCCTCAGGGGAAATGAGCAGTTCTTC.

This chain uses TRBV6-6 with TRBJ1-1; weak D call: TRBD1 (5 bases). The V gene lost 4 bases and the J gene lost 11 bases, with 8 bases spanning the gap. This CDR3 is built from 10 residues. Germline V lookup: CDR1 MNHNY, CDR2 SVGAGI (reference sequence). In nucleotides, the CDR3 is TGTGCCAGCAGTTGGGACGGGGCTTTCTTT. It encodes CASSWDGAFF.

The CDR3 reads CASSLTGTGSNQPQHF. The CDR3 DNA is TGTGCCAGCAGCTTGACCGGGACAGGGAGCAATCAGCCCCAGCATTTT. The chain carries TRBV5-6 and TRBJ1-5; 9 positions agree with TRBD1. The J segment lost 1 base and the V segment lost 1 base, leaving 3 bases of the junction unmatched. Looked up from germline, CDR1 is SGHDT and CDR2 is YYEEEE. This CDR3 region has 16 residues.

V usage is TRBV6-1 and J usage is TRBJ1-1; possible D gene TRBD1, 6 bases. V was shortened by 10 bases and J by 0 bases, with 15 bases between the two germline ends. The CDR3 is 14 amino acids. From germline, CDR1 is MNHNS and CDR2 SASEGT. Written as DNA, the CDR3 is TGTGCCACCCGCGGGGGGGCGATGAACACTGAAGCTTTCTTT. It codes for CATRGGAMNTEAFF.